This TCR beta chain was sequenced for a study of blood T cell repertoires in COVID-19. Study-wide background: The United States, Italy and Spain were the sources of the acute and convalescent COVID-19 samples. PBMCs, B-cell-depleted T cells, or T cells were the source of the cDNA or gDNA that made up the material.

The V and J ends lost 2 bases and 3 bases respectively, with 5 bases between them. The CDR3 loop spans 13 amino acids. CDR1 and CDR2 from the germline V gene are SGHRS and YFSETQ. Per the original data handling: Nucleated cell number was recorded as an estimate derived from reference gene primer amplification. The table came from immunoSEQ multiplex PCR; TCRdb's copy has only in-frame clones and leaves some out. V, J and clone size derive from that table, while D and trimming were established from the DNA sequence. This table has fewer than 300,000 clones, roughly 86% appearing once. The sample was peripheral blood. The TCR originated in a man aged 40-50 years who had recovered from COVID-19. The chain uses TRBV5-1 and TRBJ1-4; D is ambiguous. The CDR3 DNA reads TGCGCCAGCAGCTTCGGGTCTAATGAAAAACTGTTTTTT. Protein product: CASSFGSNEKLFF.